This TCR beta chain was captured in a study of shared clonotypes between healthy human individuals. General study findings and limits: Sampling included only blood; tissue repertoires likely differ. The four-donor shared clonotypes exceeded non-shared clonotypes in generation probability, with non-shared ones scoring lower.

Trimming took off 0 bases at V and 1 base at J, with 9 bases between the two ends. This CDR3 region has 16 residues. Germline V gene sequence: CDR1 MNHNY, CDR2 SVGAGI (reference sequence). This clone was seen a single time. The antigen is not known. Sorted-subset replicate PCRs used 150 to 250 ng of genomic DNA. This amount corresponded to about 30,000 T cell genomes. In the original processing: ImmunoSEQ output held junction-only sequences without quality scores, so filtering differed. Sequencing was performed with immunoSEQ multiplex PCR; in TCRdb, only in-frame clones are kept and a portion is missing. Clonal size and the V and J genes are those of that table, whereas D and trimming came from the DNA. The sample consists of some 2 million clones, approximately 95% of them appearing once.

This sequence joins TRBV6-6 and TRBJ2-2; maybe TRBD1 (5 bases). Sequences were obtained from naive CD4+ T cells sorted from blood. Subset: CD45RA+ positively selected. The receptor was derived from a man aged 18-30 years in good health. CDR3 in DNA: TGTGCCAGCAGTTACTCGACAGAACAGAACACCGGGGAGCTGTTTTTT. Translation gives CASSYSTEQNTGELFF.